Described below is a single T cell receptor (beta chain) sequence and its context. The antigen is undetermined. This sample is part of a study of shared clonotypes between healthy human individuals. General observations from the study: Researchers sampled only blood; tissue repertoires likely differ. Rarefaction showed that sequencing of sorted subsets was incomplete (despite large depth). Generally, naive subsets came out with larger estimated richness than memory subsets.

Template for every sorted-subset replicate PCR totaled roughly 210 ng DNA, roughly 30,000 T cell genomes. TCRdb keeps only in-frame clones here, not all; method: immunoSEQ multiplex PCR. Seen here are around 1.1 million clones, around 77% observed once, and the top ten hold 0.89%. Germline trimming cut 3 bases from V and 4 bases from J; bases unmatched to any gene: 1. CDR3 size: 14 residues. Germline CDR1 and CDR2: SGHRS and YFSETQ. This chain connects TRBV5-1 to TRBJ2-6; 7 nucleotides align to TRBD1. This clonotype was sampled from a young man in good health. Some clones in this sample may be carry-over from other donors' samples. The sequenced material came from memory CD4+ T cells from PBMCs. The subset denotes: CD45RA-negative fraction. CDR3 in DNA: TGCGCCAGCAGCTGGGACAGCGGGGCCAACGTCCTGACTTTC. Its protein product is CASSWDSGANVLTF.